Following are 19 T cell receptor beta chains from one sample sequenced in a study of shared clonotypes between healthy human individuals. Naive CD8 cells comprised CD45RO-negative, CCR7-positively selected cells, excluding terminally differentiated effector memory CD45RA+ cells. Method: immunoSEQ multiplex PCR; TCRdb's copy keeps in-frame clones and lacks some. The repertoire holds more than 2 million clones, about 93% seen once, with less than 2% in the top ten. The material sequenced was naive CD8+ T cells from PBMCs. These TCRs come from a man younger than 35 in good health. Some clones in this sample may be carry-over from other donors' samples.

As regards this clone: This sample also contains other DNA sequences that code for the same CDR3. The CDR3 sequence: CASSPGLAGYEQYF. For the CDR3, the DNA is TGCGCCAGCAGCCCGGGACTAGCGGGATACGAGCAGTACTTC. The chain recombines TRBV4-3 with TRBJ2-7, with 13 positions matching TRBD2. V lost 4 bases and J lost 4; bases outside the gene matches: 1. In germline, CDR1 is LGHNA, CDR2 YSLEER. CDR3 length equals 14 residues.

This rearrangement joins TRBV9 to TRBJ1-4, with TRBD1 matching over 9 bases. The junction had 5 bases not matched to a gene; V was cut back by 3 bases and J by 8 bases. Germline values: CDR1 SGDLS, CDR2 YYNGEE. The CDR3 spans 14 residues. The CDR3 region has the DNA TGTGCCAGCAGCGGAACAGGGGGCTGGGAAAAACTGTTTTTT. This translates into CASSGTGGWEKLFF. Full variable domain (rest looked up from reference TRBV9 and TRBJ1-4): DSGVTQTPKHLITATGQRVTLRCSPRSGDLSVYWYQQSLDQGLQFLIQYYNGEERAKGNILERFSAQQFPDLHSELNLSSLELGDSALYFCASSGTGGWEKLFFGSGTQLSVL.

The rearrangement joins TRBV14 to TRBJ2-5; D ambiguous. The germline CDR1 and CDR2 sequences are SGHDN and FVKESK. The CDR3 has 16 residues. Trimming left V 1 base short and J 5 bases short, with 17 bases between. The DNA for the CDR3 is TGTGCCAGCAGCCAAGGACGGACGCTCTCTGGGGAGACCCAGTACTTC. Translation gives CASSQGRTLSGETQYF.

This clone was observed a few times. This chain links TRBV6-6 with TRBJ2-7; 7 nucleotides align to TRBD1. With V trimmed by 2 bases and J by 0 bases, 1 base remained unmatched. The CDR3 totals 14 residues. Germline V lookup: CDR1 MNHNY, CDR2 SVGAGI (reference sequence). The CDR3 here is CASSYAGGSYEQYF. The CDR3, as DNA: TGTGCCAGCAGTTACGCAGGGGGCTCCTACGAGCAGTACTTC.

CDR3 region: CASSFGSGRSDTQYF. The CDR3 coding sequence is TGTGCCAGCAGCTTCGGTAGCGGGAGGTCAGATACGCAGTATTTT. The rearrangement uses TRBV7-8 and TRBJ2-3; TRBD2 aligns across 10 bases. The V gene's germline CDR1 is SGHVS and CDR2 FQNEAQ. The CDR3 is made up of 15 amino acids. The junction had 4 bases not matched to a gene; V was cut back by 3 bases and J by 4 bases.

This chain connects TRBV5-6 to TRBJ2-7; 8 nucleotides match TRBD2. Germline CDR1 and CDR2: SGHDT and YYEEEE. The V gene end was trimmed by 3 bases and the J gene end by 1 base; junction bases not matched to a gene: 9. This CDR3 has 16 residues. Written as DNA, the CDR3 is TGTGCCAGCAGCTCGCCTAGCGGGTTGAGATCCTACGAGCAGTACTTC. It yields the protein CASSSPSGLRSYEQYF.

V usage is TRBV29-1 and J usage is TRBJ1-1; D possibly corresponds to TRBD1 (5 bases). Trimming took 1 base from V and 10 from J, leaving 16 bases between them. Germline values: CDR1 SQVTM, CDR2 ANQGSEA. This CDR3 has 13 amino acids. The DNA of the CDR3 is TGCAGCGTTGAAGTCAGGGCGGAGCTAGTAGCTTTCTTT. It codes for CSVEVRAELVAFF.

The chain employs TRBV7-6 and TRBJ2-1; 12 positions match TRBD2. Germline CDR1 reads SGHVS; CDR2 reads FNYEAQ. Unmatched junction bases numbered 18, after V lost 0 bases and J lost 6 bases. The CDR3 runs to 21 residues. DNA of the CDR3: TGTGCCAGCAGCTTAGCCGAAAGACTAGCGGGAGACCCGATCGGGAGCAATGAGCAGTTCTTC. Its protein is CASSLAERLAGDPIGSNEQFF.

The V gene is TRBV10-3, the J gene TRBJ1-6; weak D call: TRBD1 (6 bases). Deletions cut 4 bases from V and 5 bases from J, with 12 bases between. CDR3 length equals 15 residues. Germline lookup yields CDR1 ENHRY and CDR2 SYGVKD. The CDR3 nucleotides are TGTGCCATCAGTGGGGGCAGGGGAGATAATTCACCCCTCCACTTT. Translated, it gives CAISGGRGDNSPLHF.

Worth noting for this clone: The same CDR3 can be traced to other DNA sequences in this sample. DNA for the CDR3: TGTGCCAGCAGCTTAGGACTTTCTTACGAGCAGTACTTC. Its translation: CASSLGLSYEQYF. The gene calls are TRBV7-9 and TRBJ2-7; D call uncertain. The germline V gene has CDR1 SEHNR and CDR2 FQNEAQ (reference sequence). CDR3 length equals 13 residues. V lost 1 base to trimming and J lost 4 bases, with 8 bases between them.

The chain recombines TRBV10-2 with TRBJ1-5; D call uncertain. CDR1 and CDR2 (germline): WSHSY, SAAADI. The V and J ends lost 3 bases and 3 bases respectively, with 6 bases between them. The CDR3 contains 13 residues. CDR3 region: CASSDSTNQPQHF. The CDR3 region has the DNA TGCGCCAGCAGTGACAGCACCAATCAGCCCCAGCATTTT.

This sequence joins TRBV10-3 and TRBJ2-1, with 7 bases identical to TRBD2. CDR1 ENHRY and CDR2 SYGVKD come from the germline V gene. V was pared by 2 bases and J by 1 base, with 8 bases of the junction left unmatched. The CDR3 contains 17 residues. CDR3 bases: TGTGCCATCAGTGAGAACTCAGCGGGAAAGTCCTACAATGAGCAGTTCTTC. Translated: CAISENSAGKSYNEQFF.

The CDR3 protein is CASSPLEGSYNEQFF. CDR3 bases: TGTGCCAGCAGTCCCTTGGAGGGGTCCTACAATGAGCAGTTCTTC. The genes are TRBV27 and TRBJ2-1; possible D gene TRBD2, 6 bases. Trimming took off 5 bases at V and 1 base at J, with 12 bases between the two ends. This CDR3 has 15 amino acids. CDR1 MNHEY and CDR2 SMNVEV come from the germline V gene (reference sequence).

The chain is built from TRBV2 and TRBJ2-7, with 8 bases matching TRBD1. V gave up 8 bases and J gave up 0 bases; unmatched junction bases: 3. Germline CDR1 reads SNHLY; CDR2 reads FYNNEI. The CDR3 consists of 13 residues. The CDR3 DNA reads as TGTGCCAGCTCACAGGGGGTCTCCTACGAGCAGTACTTC. Protein product: CASSQGVSYEQYF.

The chain carries TRBV7-8 and TRBJ1-4; no clear D. V gave up 1 base and J gave up 7 bases, with 13 bases separating them. Germline-derived CDR1 and CDR2 are SGHVS and FQNEAQ. CDR3 length: 15 residues. The CDR3 nucleotides are TGTGCCAGCAGCTTAGGAGCCGGGGTTCTTGAAAAACTGTTTTTT. Encoded protein: CASSLGAGVLEKLFF.

This clone has just one count. The gene calls are TRBV27 and TRBJ2-7; the match to TRBD1 covers 8 bases. The V and J ends lost 2 bases and 6 bases, in that order; junction bases with no gene match: 6. The CDR3 is 14 residues long. The germline V gene has CDR1 MNHEY and CDR2 SMNVEV (reference sequence). The CDR3 sequence is CASSLLRTGPEQYF. CDR3 in DNA: TGTGCCAGCAGTTTACTCAGGACAGGGCCCGAGCAGTACTTC.

V and J are TRBV11-2 and TRBJ2-1; 10 bases are a match to TRBD1. After removal of 0 bases from V and 15 bases from J, the junction contained 2 bases not matched to a gene. The CDR3 loop spans 12 amino acids. CDR1 is SGHAT, CDR2 FQNNGV, per germline. The CDR3 loop reads CASSLEGTGVFF. The CDR3 nucleotides are TGTGCCAGCAGCTTAGAAGGGACAGGGGTGTTCTTC. The whole variable domain, filled in from reference TRBV11-2 and TRBJ2-1, reads EAGVAQSPRYKIIEKRQSVAFWCNPISGHATLYWYQQILGQGPKLLIQFQNNGVVDDSQLPKDRFSAERLKGVDSTLKIQPAKLEDSAVYLCASSLEGTGVFFGPGTRLTVL.

The chain links TRBV11-2 to TRBJ1-3, with a possible D match to TRBD1 (6 bases). CDR1 is SGHAT and CDR2 is FQNNGV in the germline V gene. The CDR3 loop spans 17 amino acids. V was trimmed by 5 bases and J by 3 bases, leaving 20 bases between them. CDR3 sequence reads: CASSPPGGGARGNTIYF. The CDR3 nucleotides read TGTGCCAGCAGCCCCCCCGGGGGGGGCGCCCGTGGAAACACCATATATTTT.

About this clone: Other DNA sequences in the same sample also yield this CDR3. The chain carries TRBV6-5 and TRBJ1-2; D may be TRBD1 (6 bases). The CDR3 consists of 14 residues. Trimming took 5 bases from V and 4 from J, leaving 14 bases between them. Per the germline V gene, CDR1 is MNHEY and CDR2 is SVGAGI. Written as DNA, the CDR3 is TGTGCCAGCAGTCCACTAAGGGGGGGCTATGGCTACACCTTC. It translates to CASSPLRGGYGYTF.